The text below deals with one TCR beta chain. The antigen is unknown. This CDR3 region has 15 residues. Germline V gene sequence: CDR1 LNHNV, CDR2 YYDKDF (reference sequence). V lost 1 base to trimming and J lost 0 bases, with 7 bases between them. Assembly of TCR beta libraries relied on iRepertoire HTBI primers together with Arm-PCR of CDR3 regions. TCRdb re-called the multiplex PCR reads through MiXCR, storing one row per CDR3 protein. The data show a few hundred thousand distinct CDR3 sequences, more than 20% seen once. This sample was included in a study of regulatory T cells in long-lasting Graves disease. The time point is: persistent/refractory GD, antithyroid drugs over 5 years with positive TRAb. Following extraction of RNA from PBMCs, that RNA was used to make the TCR library. Study results and caveats: Between persistent patients, fewer than 3,500 public clonotypes were shared, exceeding the approximately 870 shared between new patients.

The chain joins TRBV15 to TRBJ1-5; D not resolved. Sequencing used peripheral blood mononuclear cells (PBMCs), obtained when the disease was refractory, from a patient treated with antithyroid drugs. The clonotype was recovered from a woman between 40 and 55 years old with Graves disease. CDR3 in DNA: TGTGCCACCAGCAGAGGCGGCAGTAGCAATCAGCCCCAGCATTTT. Protein: CATSRGGSSNQPQHF.